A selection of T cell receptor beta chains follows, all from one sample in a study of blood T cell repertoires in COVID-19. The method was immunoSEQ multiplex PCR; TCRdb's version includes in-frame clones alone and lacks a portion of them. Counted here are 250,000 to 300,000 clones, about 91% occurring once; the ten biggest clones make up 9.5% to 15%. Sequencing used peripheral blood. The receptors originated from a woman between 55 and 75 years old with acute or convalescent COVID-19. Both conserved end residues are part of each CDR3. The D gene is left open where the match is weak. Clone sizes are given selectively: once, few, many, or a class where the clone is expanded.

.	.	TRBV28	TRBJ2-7	CASSFGLSSYEQYF	TGTGCCAGCAGTTTTGGTCTTAGCTCCTACGAGCAGTACTTC
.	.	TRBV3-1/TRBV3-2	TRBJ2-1	CASSHKAWANEQFF	TGTGCCAGCAGCCACAAAGCTTGGGCCAATGAGCAGTTCTTC
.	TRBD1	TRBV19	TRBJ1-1	CASCRQGDTEAFF	TGTGCCAGTTGCCGGCAGGGGGACACTGAAGCTTTCTTT
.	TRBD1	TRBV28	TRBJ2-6	CASSLQGVSRSGANVLTF	TGTGCCAGCAGTTTGCAGGGGGTCTCTCGCTCTGGGGCCAACGTCCTGACTTTC
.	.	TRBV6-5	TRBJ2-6	CASGRSFGANVLTF	TGTGCCAGCGGGAGGAGTTTTGGGGCCAACGTCCTGACTTTC
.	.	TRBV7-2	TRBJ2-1	CASTPPGTSYNEQFF	TGTGCCAGCACCCCGCCCGGGACTTCCTACAATGAGCAGTTCTTC
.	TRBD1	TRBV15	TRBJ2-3	CATSGSRGSGTDTQYF	TGTGCCACCAGCGGCAGCAGGGGGTCGGGTACAGATACGCAGTATTTT
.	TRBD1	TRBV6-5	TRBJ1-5	CASSSRDRGLQPQHF	TGTGCCAGCAGCTCCCGGGACAGGGGGCTACAGCCCCAGCATTTT
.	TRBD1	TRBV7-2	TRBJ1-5	CASSAGQDLNQPQHF	TGTGCCAGCAGCGCTGGACAGGATCTTAATCAGCCCCAGCATTTT
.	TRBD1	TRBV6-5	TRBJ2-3	CASTSQGAWTDTQYF	TGTGCCAGCACCTCACAGGGGGCTTGGACAGATACGCAGTATTTT
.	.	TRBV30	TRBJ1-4	CAWSHGRGDEKLFF	TGTGCCTGGAGCCACGGGAGGGGCGATGAAAAACTGTTTTTT
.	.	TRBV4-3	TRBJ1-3	CASSQGPSGSGNTIYF	TGCGCCAGCAGCCAAGGGCCTAGCGGGTCTGGAAACACCATATATTTT
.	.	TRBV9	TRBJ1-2	CASSGPRRTENGYTF	TGTGCCAGCAGCGGACCGAGACGGACTGAAAATGGCTACACCTTC
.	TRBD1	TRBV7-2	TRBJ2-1	CASSHPGTGVYNEQFF	TGTGCCAGCAGCCATCCCGGGACAGGGGTCTACAATGAGCAGTTCTTC
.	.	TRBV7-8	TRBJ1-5	CASSSLGGQPQHF	TGTGCCAGCAGCTCGTTGGGAGGCCAGCCCCAGCATTTT
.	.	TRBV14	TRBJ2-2	CASSLEGLNTGELFF	TGTGCCAGCAGCCTTGAAGGACTGAACACCGGGGAGCTGTTTTTT
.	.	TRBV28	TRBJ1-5	CASSFYKQGNQPQHF	TGTGCCAGCAGTTTCTATAAGCAGGGGAATCAGCCCCAGCATTTT
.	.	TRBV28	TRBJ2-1	CASARGFSSYNEQFF	TGTGCCAGCGCCCGCGGCTTCAGCTCCTACAATGAGCAGTTCTTC
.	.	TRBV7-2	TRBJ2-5	CASSQGGRQFETQYF	TGTGCCAGCAGTCAGGGGGGACGGCAGTTTGAGACCCAGTACTTC
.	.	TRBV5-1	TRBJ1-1	CASSRLGNTEAFF	TGCGCCAGCAGCCGGCTAGGGAACACTGAAGCTTTCTTT
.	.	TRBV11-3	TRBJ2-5	CASSLGGPPQETQYF	TGTGCCAGCAGCTTAGGGGGGCCCCCACAAGAGACCCAGTACTTC
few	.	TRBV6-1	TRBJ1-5	CASSELGGQPQHF	TGTGCCAGCAGTGAACTCGGTGGTCAGCCCCAGCATTTT
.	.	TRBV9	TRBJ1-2	CASSVDVPDYGYTF	TGTGCCAGCAGCGTAGACGTCCCGGACTATGGCTACACCTTC
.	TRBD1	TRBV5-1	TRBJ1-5	CASSFRGALQQTEGFSNQPQHF	TGCGCCAGCAGCTTCAGGGGGGCTCTTCAGCAGACCGAAGGTTTTAGCAATCAGCCCCAGCATTTT
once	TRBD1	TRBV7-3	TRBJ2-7	CASSLIPGGRNEQYF	TGTGCCAGCAGCTTAATTCCAGGGGGCCGCAACGAGCAGTACTTC
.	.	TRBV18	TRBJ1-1	CASSPVKETEAFF	TGTGCCAGCTCACCCGTCAAGGAGACTGAAGCTTTCTTT
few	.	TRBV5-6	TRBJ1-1	CASSLDLLGNTEAFF	TGTGCCAGCAGCTTGGACCTCCTAGGGAACACTGAAGCTTTCTTT